The 8 T cell receptor beta chains below all came from one sample that was sequenced in a study of cytomegalovirus exposure and HLA in healthy donors. It was with 60 Vbeta and 13 Jbeta primers that the PCR ran. Sequencing was performed with immunoSEQ multiplex PCR; in TCRdb, only in-frame clones are kept and a portion is missing. The profile shows about 190,000 clones, roughly four fifths of them singletons. The sequenced sample consisted of PBMCs. Receptors originate from a woman aged 25 to 39 in good health and CMV-seropositive.

J is TRBJ2-3 and V is TRBV28; 10 bases map to TRBD1. Germline-derived CDR1 and CDR2 are MDHEN and SYDVKM. V lost 3 bases and J lost 6; bases outside the gene matches: 6. CDR3 length equals 15 residues. This CDR3 is CASSFSGQGGDTQYF. The CDR3 DNA reads as TGTGCCAGCAGTTTTTCTGGACAGGGGGGCGATACGCAGTATTTT.

The chain uses TRBV5-1 and TRBJ1-3, with a tentative D call TRBD1 (6 bases). Per the germline V gene, CDR1 is SGHRS and CDR2 is YFSETQ. Trimming took off 2 bases at V and 2 bases at J, with 8 bases between the two ends. There are 14 residues in the CDR3. The CDR3 reads CASSLGQPGNTIYF. The CDR3 nucleotides are TGCGCCAGCAGCTTAGGACAGCCTGGAAACACCATATATTTT. Using reference TRBV5-1 and TRBJ1-3 for the parts outside the CDR3, the full variable domain is KAGVTQTPRYLIKTRGQQVTLSCSPISGHRSVSWYQQTPGQGLQFLFEYFSETQRNKGNFPGRFSGRQFSNSRSEMNVSTLELGDSALYLCASSLGQPGNTIYFGEGSWLTVV.

This clone was counted only a few times. The gene calls are TRBV20-1 and TRBJ1-6, with D perhaps TRBD1 (5 bases). V was cut by 6 bases and J by 10 bases, with 7 bases left in between. This CDR3 comprises 10 residues. Looked up from germline, CDR1 is DFQATT and CDR2 is SNEGSKA (reference sequence). CDR3 sequence: CSAGPSPLHF. The CDR3 bases are TGCAGTGCGGGGCCGTCACCCCTCCACTTT.

A word on this clone: Other DNA variants within this sample encode the same CDR3. The chain combines TRBV11-2 with TRBJ2-7; tentative D call: TRBD1 (5 bases). The V gene lost 1 base and the J gene lost 3 bases, with 7 bases spanning the gap. Germline CDR1 and CDR2: SGHAT and FQNNGV. This CDR3 is 13 amino acids long. Here the CDR3 reads CASSLGTLYEQYF. CDR3 in DNA: TGTGCCAGCAGCTTAGGGACACTCTACGAGCAGTACTTC.

This chain links TRBV10-3 with TRBJ2-1; 10 bases align to TRBD1. With 7 bases clipped from V and 4 bases from J, the junction kept 7 bases outside the gene matches. The CDR3 sequence is 15 residues long. Per germline, CDR1 ENHRY and CDR2 SYGVKD. In DNA, the CDR3 is TGTGCCATCAAGTCGGACAGGGGGGTATACAATGAGCAGTTCTTC. It yields the protein CAIKSDRGVYNEQFF.

On this clone itself: One end of the junction fails to match germline, which may point to a read error. The V gene is TRBV19, the J gene TRBJ1-1; TRBD1 aligns across 8 bases. This CDR3 comprises 15 residues. Per germline, CDR1 LNHDA and CDR2 SQIVND (reference sequence). The CDR3 is CASSMGGTGVAKLDF. CDR3 bases: TGTGCCAGTAGTATGGGGGGGACAGGCGTTGCGAAGCTTGACTTT.

This chain connects TRBV5-8 to TRBJ2-2; perhaps TRBD1 as D (5 bases). V was trimmed by 4 bases and J by 7 bases, leaving 14 bases between them. The CDR3 runs to 14 residues. The germline V gene has CDR1 SGHTS and CDR2 YDEGEE. The CDR3 nucleotides read TGTGCCAGCAGCGTGGTCAAGGGGCTCGGGGAGCTGTTTTTT. This gives the protein CASSVVKGLGELFF.

This clone was seen at least ten times. The chain recombines TRBV28 with TRBJ2-7, with 8 positions matching TRBD1. Germline V gives CDR1 MDHEN, CDR2 SYDVKM. The CDR3 spans 13 residues. V dropped 6 bases and J dropped 4; count of bases not matched to a gene: 5. The CDR3 reads CASSRNRGYEQYF. The DNA for the CDR3 is TGTGCCAGCAGCCGAAACAGGGGGTACGAGCAGTACTTC.